This is a list of T cell receptor beta chains from one sample in a study of OX40 agonist ivuxolimab in advanced cancers. Some clones are missing from TCRdb's copy, which holds only in-frame ones; the method was immunoSEQ multiplex PCR. Of more than 85,000 clones listed, 75% to 95% are singletons. This specimen consisted of CD4+ or CD8+ T cells sorted from blood, obtained in a trial of the OX40 agonist ivuxolimab. These receptors originate from an adult with an advanced solid tumor such as melanoma, head and neck, liver or kidney cancer. Both conserved end residues are part of each CDR3. The D gene is left open where the match is weak. Not all rows give a size; the values are once, few, many and, for expanded clones, a class.

V gene	clone size	D gene	J gene	CDR3 protein	CDR3 DNA
TRBV9	.	.	TRBJ2-3	CASSVSVGPSTDTQYF	TGTGCCAGCAGCGTGTCAGTGGGTCCGAGCACAGATACGCAGTATTTT
TRBV27	.	.	TRBJ2-5	CASILRETQYF	TGTGCCAGCATCCTAAGGGAGACCCAGTACTTC
TRBV28	.	TRBD1	TRBJ2-7	CASSTGGNSYEQYF	TGTGCCAGCAGTACAGGGGGCAACTCCTACGAGCAGTACTTC
TRBV7-9	.	.	TRBJ2-3	CASSPIDTQYF	TGTGCCAGCAGCCCAATAGATACGCAGTATTTT
TRBV6-5	.	.	TRBJ2-2	CATSGARDTGELFF	TGTGCCACTTCAGGAGCCCGGGACACCGGGGAGCTGTTTTTT
TRBV19	.	.	TRBJ1-2	CASSPMDGGGYTF	TGTGCCAGTAGTCCCATGGACGGCGGTGGCTACACCTTC
TRBV29-1	.	TRBD2	TRBJ2-5	CSVEGGGRGETQYF	TGCAGCGTTGAAGGGGGCGGGAGAGGAGAGACCCAGTACTTC
TRBV30	.	TRBD2	TRBJ2-3	CAWSLAGGDTQYF	TGTGCCTGGAGCCTAGCGGGAGGCGATACGCAGTATTTT
TRBV27	.	.	TRBJ2-2	CASSVGTRNTGELFF	TGTGCCAGCAGTGTCGGGACGCGGAACACCGGGGAGCTGTTTTTT
TRBV6-4	.	.	TRBJ2-1	CASSQAASWGAYNEQFF	TGTGCCAGCAGCCAGGCCGCTAGCTGGGGGGCCTACAATGAGCAGTTCTTC
TRBV5-5	once	.	TRBJ2-7	CASTRRFNGSYEQYF	TGTGCCAGCACAAGAAGGTTTAACGGCTCCTACGAGCAGTACTTC
TRBV28	.	TRBD1	TRBJ2-5	CASSPGDRSQETQYF	TGTGCCAGCAGTCCTGGGGACAGGAGCCAAGAGACCCAGTACTTC
TRBV4-1	.	TRBD1	TRBJ1-3	CASSQDPATQGSGNTIYF	TGCGCCAGCAGCCAGGACCCGGCCACACAGGGGTCTGGAAACACCATATATTTT
TRBV19	.	.	TRBJ2-2	CASSTDRMNGELFF	TGTGCCAGTAGTACCGACAGGATGAACGGGGAGCTGTTTTTT
TRBV28	.	.	TRBJ1-1	CASRGAVNTEAFF	TGTGCCAGCAGGGGGGCGGTGAACACTGAAGCTTTCTTT
TRBV10-1	.	TRBD1	TRBJ2-5	CAITPGRDRMKEQYF	TGCGCCATCACCCCCGGGCGGGACAGGATGAAAGAGCAGTACTTC
TRBV28	.	.	TRBJ1-1	CASSFYQAREF	TGTGCCAGCAGTTTTTATCAGGCCCGGGAATTT
TRBV6-5	.	TRBD1	TRBJ1-2	CASSQGDTRRGYTF	TGTGCCAGCAGTCAGGGGGACACCCGTCGGGGCTACACCTTC
TRBV28	once	.	TRBJ2-3	CASSSGTVRNTQYF	TGTGCCAGCAGTTCAGGGACGGTCCGAAATACGCAGTATTTT
TRBV6-1	.	.	TRBJ1-4	CASGGGRAEEKLFF	TGTGCCAGCGGGGGGGGCAGGGCAGAGGAAAAACTGTTTTTT
TRBV7-2	.	.	TRBJ1-3	CASSLPTSSSGNTIYF	TGTGCCAGCAGCTTACCCACGTCCTCCTCTGGAAACACCATATATTTT
TRBV5-1	once	.	TRBJ1-1	CASSLDSSLLNTEAFF	TGCGCCAGCAGCTTGGATAGCAGCTTACTCAACACTGAAGCTTTCTTT
TRBV11-2	.	.	TRBJ2-1	CASTWTENNEQFF	TGTGCCAGCACCTGGACAGAAAACAATGAGCAGTTCTTC
TRBV5-1	.	.	TRBJ2-3	CASSYDGDRTDTQYF	TGCGCCAGCAGCTATGACGGTGACCGCACAGATACGCAGTATTTT
TRBV5-5	.	.	TRBJ1-1	CASSLGIGVLGTEAFF	TGTGCCAGCAGCTTGGGGATCGGGGTATTAGGCACTGAAGCTTTCTTT
TRBV14	.	.	TRBJ2-7	CASSRDPGEQYF	TGTGCCAGCAGCCGGGACCCGGGGGAGCAGTACTTC
TRBV28	.	.	TRBJ2-7	CASSLDGASSYEQYF	TGTGCCAGCAGCCTAGACGGGGCCAGCTCCTACGAGCAGTACTTC
TRBV11-2	.	.	TRBJ2-3	CASSSPRLADTQYF	TGTGCCAGCAGCTCACCACGACTTGCAGATACGCAGTATTTT
TRBV6-5	.	.	TRBJ2-1	CASLSSYNEQFF	TGTGCCAGCCTGAGCTCCTACAATGAGCAGTTCTTC
TRBV5-1	.	TRBD1	TRBJ2-1	CASSSAGRTGYNEQFF	TGCGCCAGCAGCTCCGCAGGCAGGACAGGTTACAATGAGCAGTTCTTC
TRBV11-1	.	TRBD2	TRBJ2-1	CASRQTPGLAGGYEQFF	TGTGCCAGCCGGCAGACGCCGGGACTAGCGGGAGGATATGAGCAGTTCTTC
TRBV4-1	.	.	TRBJ1-4	CASSQGVTTNEKLFF	TGCGCCAGCAGCCAAGGGGTCACAACTAATGAAAAACTGTTTTTT
TRBV6-6	.	.	TRBJ1-1	CASRPTGDTEAFF	TGTGCCAGCAGACCTACTGGGGACACTGAAGCTTTCTTT
TRBV6-5	few	TRBD1	TRBJ1-2	CATRQGVGYGYTF	TGTGCCACTAGACAGGGGGTGGGGTATGGCTACACCTTC
TRBV19	.	TRBD2	TRBJ2-2	CASIGAGGRNGELFF	TGTGCCAGTATTGGAGCGGGAGGGCGGAACGGGGAGCTGTTTTTT